This T cell receptor beta chain was identified during a study of T cell changes during pregnancy in multiple sclerosis. J was trimmed by 2 bases and V by 8 bases; bases with no gene match: 8. CDR1 is MDHEN and CDR2 is SYDVKM in the germline V gene. The length of the CDR3 is 16 residues. This clone was picked up a small number of times. The method was immunoSEQ multiplex PCR; TCRdb's version includes in-frame clones alone and lacks a portion of them. The table records 99,000 or so clones, approximately 93% of them present only once. The sequencing here drew on peripheral blood, taken after pregnancy. The rearrangement links TRBV28 to TRBJ1-5; 11 bases agree with TRBD1. The clonotype was recovered from a female donor with multiple sclerosis, enrolled in a pregnancy study. CDR3 in amino acids: CASRDRGRIGNQPQHF. The CDR3 nucleotides read TGTGCCAGCCGGGACAGGGGGAGGATAGGCAATCAGCCCCAGCATTTT. Full variable domain (missing parts from reference TRBV28 and TRBJ1-5): DVKVTQSSRYLVKRTGEKVFLECVQDMDHENMFWYRQDPGLGLRLIYFSYDVKMKEKGDIPEGYSVSREKKERFSLILESASTNQTSMYLCASRDRGRIGNQPQHFGDGTRLSIL.